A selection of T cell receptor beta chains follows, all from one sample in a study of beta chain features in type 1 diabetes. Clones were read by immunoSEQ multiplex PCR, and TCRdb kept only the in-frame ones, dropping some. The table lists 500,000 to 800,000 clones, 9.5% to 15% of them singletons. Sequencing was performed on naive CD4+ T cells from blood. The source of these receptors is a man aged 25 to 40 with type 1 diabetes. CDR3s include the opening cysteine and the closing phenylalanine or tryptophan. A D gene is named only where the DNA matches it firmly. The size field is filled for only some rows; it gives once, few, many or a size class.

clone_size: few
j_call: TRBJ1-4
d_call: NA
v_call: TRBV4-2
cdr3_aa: CASSQDRKVVGSNEKLFF
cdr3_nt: TGTGCCAGCAGCCAAGATCGGAAGGTAGTGGGTTCTAATGAAAAACTGTTTTTT

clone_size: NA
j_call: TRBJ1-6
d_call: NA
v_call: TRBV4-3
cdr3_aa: CASSQDPRVEEDSPLHF
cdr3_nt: TGCGCCAGCAGCCAAGATCCGAGAGTAGAGGAAGATTCACCCCTCCACTTT

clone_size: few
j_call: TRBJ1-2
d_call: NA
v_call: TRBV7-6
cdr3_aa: CASSPERAGGYTF
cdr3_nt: TGTGCCAGCAGCCCCGAGAGGGCGGGAGGCTACACCTTC

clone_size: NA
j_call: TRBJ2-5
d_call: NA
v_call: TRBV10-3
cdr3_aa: CATTPGSTETQYF
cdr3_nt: TGTGCCACCACTCCAGGGTCTACCGAGACCCAGTACTTC

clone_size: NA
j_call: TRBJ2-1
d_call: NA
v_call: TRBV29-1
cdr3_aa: CSVGGVLYNEQFF
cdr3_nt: TGCAGCGTTGGAGGGGTTTTGTACAATGAGCAGTTCTTC

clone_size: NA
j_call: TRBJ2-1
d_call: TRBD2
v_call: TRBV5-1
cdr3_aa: CASSLSSGGSYNEQFF
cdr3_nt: TGCGCCAGCAGTCTCTCCTCGGGGGGCTCCTACAATGAGCAGTTCTTC

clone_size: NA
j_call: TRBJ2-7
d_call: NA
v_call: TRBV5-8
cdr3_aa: CASSLGVLELSYEQYF
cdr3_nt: TGTGCCAGCAGCCTGGGCGTGTTGGAACTTTCCTACGAGCAGTACTTC

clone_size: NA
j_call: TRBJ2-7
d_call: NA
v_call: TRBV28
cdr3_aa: CASSLTVYEQYF
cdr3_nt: TGTGCCAGCAGTTTGACAGTCTACGAGCAGTACTTC

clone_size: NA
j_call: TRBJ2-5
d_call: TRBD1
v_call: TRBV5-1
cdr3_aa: CASSLGGTGVAETQYF
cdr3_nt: TGCGCCAGCAGCTTGGGAGGGACAGGGGTTGCAGAGACCCAGTACTTC

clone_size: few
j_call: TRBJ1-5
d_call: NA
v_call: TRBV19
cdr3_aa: CASSGGQINQPQHF
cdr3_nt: TGTGCCAGTAGTGGGGGGCAGATCAATCAGCCCCAGCATTTT

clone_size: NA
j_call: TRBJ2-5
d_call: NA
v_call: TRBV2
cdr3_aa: CATGQSQETQYF
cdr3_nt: TGTGCCACAGGACAGAGTCAAGAGACCCAGTACTTC

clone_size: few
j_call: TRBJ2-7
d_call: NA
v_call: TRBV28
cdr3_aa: CASSLSQGAYEQYF
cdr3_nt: TGTGCCAGCAGTTTATCCCAGGGTGCCTACGAGCAGTACTTC

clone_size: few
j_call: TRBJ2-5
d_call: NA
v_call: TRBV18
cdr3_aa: CASSPRGPFQETQYF
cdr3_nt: TGTGCCAGCTCGCCCCGGGGGCCGTTCCAAGAGACCCAGTACTTC

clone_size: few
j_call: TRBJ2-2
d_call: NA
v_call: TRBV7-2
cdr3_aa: CASSSRGTGELFF
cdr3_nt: TGTGCCAGCAGCTCACGGGGTACCGGGGAGCTGTTTTTT

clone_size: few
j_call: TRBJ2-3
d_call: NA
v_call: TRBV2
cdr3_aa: CASRKTGSTDTQYF
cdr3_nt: TGTGCCAGCAGGAAAACCGGGAGCACAGATACGCAGTATTTT

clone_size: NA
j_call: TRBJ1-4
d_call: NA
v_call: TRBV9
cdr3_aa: CASSVVGTTNEKLFF
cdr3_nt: TGTGCCAGCAGCGTAGTGGGGACAACTAATGAAAAACTGTTTTTT

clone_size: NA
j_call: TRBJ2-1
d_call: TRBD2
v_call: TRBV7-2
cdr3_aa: CASSLTAGGTDEQFF
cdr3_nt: TGTGCCAGCAGCTTAACAGCGGGGGGGACTGATGAGCAGTTCTTC

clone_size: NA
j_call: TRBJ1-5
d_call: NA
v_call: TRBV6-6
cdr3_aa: CASNEQGQDRPQHF
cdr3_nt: TGTGCCAGCAACGAACAGGGCCAGGATAGGCCCCAGCATTTT

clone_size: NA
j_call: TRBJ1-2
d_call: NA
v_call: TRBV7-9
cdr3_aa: CASRPSGANYGYTF
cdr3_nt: TGTGCCAGCAGGCCTTCAGGGGCTAACTATGGCTACACCTTC

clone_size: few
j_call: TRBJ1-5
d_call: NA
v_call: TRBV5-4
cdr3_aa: CASSRDSNQPQHF
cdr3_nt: TGTGCCAGCAGCCGGGATAGCAATCAGCCCCAGCATTTT